This T cell receptor (beta chain) came from a study of blood T cells in healthy people across ages. Next came a second PCR, run for roughly 6 to 11 cycles, which used a sample-barcoded 5' primer along with a J-beta primer mix. Each CDR3 protein is one row after TCRdb ran MiXCR on the 5' RACE reads. The sample lists some 1.4 million distinct CDR3 sequences, 42% seen once, with 7.9% in the top ten. The study, taken as a whole, reports: Older individuals had lower TCR beta diversity per million T cells (the decline was roughly linear). Correlation between TCR beta diversity and naive T cell percentage was strong.

Concerning this clonotype itself: Its antigen is still unknown.

This CDR3 comprises 13 residues. Germline lookup yields CDR1 SQVTM and CDR2 ANQGSEA. J gave up 5 bases and V 7 bases, and 6 bases lay outside the gene matches. Sequencing used blood. This chain links TRBV29-1 with TRBJ2-3, with 10 bases aligning to TRBD2. The TCR originated in a woman younger than 30 in good health. The CDR3 here is CSAQAGGRDTQYF. DNA of the CDR3: TGCAGCGCCCAAGCGGGAGGGCGAGATACGCAGTATTTT.